These 5 T cell receptor beta chains were sequenced from one sample in a study of T cell changes during pregnancy in multiple sclerosis. Generated by immunoSEQ multiplex PCR, the TCRdb table keeps only in-frame clones and is missing some. In the table there are under 70,000 clones, 91% of which are singletons. The sequences come from CD4+ T cells from peripheral blood mononuclear cells, collected after pregnancy. Receptors originate from a female donor in good health, enrolled as a control in a pregnancy study.

The genes are TRBV7-3 and TRBJ2-1; the match to TRBD2 covers 14 bases. Germline CDR1 is SGHTA and CDR2 is FQGTGA. The J segment lost 8 bases and the V segment lost 4 bases, leaving 4 bases of the junction unmatched. The CDR3 has 15 amino acids. The CDR3 DNA sequence: TGTGCCAGCAGCTCGACTAGCGGGGGGGCCGATGAGCAGTTCTTC. This translates into CASSSTSGGADEQFF.

This clone was seen only once. V gene TRBV2 combines with J gene TRBJ2-5; TRBD2 might be the D (6 bases). The length of the CDR3 is 12 residues. The V gene lost 4 bases and the J gene lost 5 bases, with 8 bases spanning the gap. Germline V gene data show CDR1 as SNHLY and CDR2 as FYNNEI. The CDR3 DNA sequence: TGTGCCAGCAGTGTTGGGGGGGAGACCCAGTACTTC. It encodes CASSVGGETQYF.

V and J are TRBV5-5 and TRBJ1-3, with D possibly being TRBD1 (5 bases). This CDR3 region has 14 residues. CDR1 SGHKS and CDR2 YYEKEE come from the germline V gene (reference sequence). V was clipped by 4 bases and J by 3 bases, with 11 bases between them. The CDR3 protein is CASSLGRGGNTIYF. CDR3 DNA: TGTGCCAGCAGCCTTGGAAGGGGTGGAAACACCATATATTTT.

This sequence joins TRBV6-4 and TRBJ2-2, with 8 bases identical to TRBD1. The CDR3 spans 14 residues. The junction had 4 bases not matched to a gene; V was cut back by 4 bases and J by 6 bases. Germline V CDR1 and CDR2: MRHNA, SNTAGT. CDR3 bases: TGTGCCAGCAGTGCCCAGGGGGCGTCCGGGGAGCTGTTTTTT. Translated, it gives CASSAQGASGELFF.

The V and J genes are TRBV19 and TRBJ2-2; 7 nucleotides match TRBD1. Germline V CDR1 and CDR2: LNHDA, SQIVND (reference sequence). With V trimmed by 2 bases and J by 8 bases, 8 bases remained unmatched. The CDR3 is 15 residues long. The CDR3 here is CASSIPRTGGGELFF. As DNA, the CDR3 is TGTGCCAGTAGTATACCCAGGACAGGAGGAGGGGAGCTGTTTTTT. The full variable domain, its missing parts supplied by reference TRBV19 and TRBJ2-2, is DGGITQSPKYLFRKEGQNVTLSCEQNLNHDAMYWYRQDPGQGLRLIYYSQIVNDFQKGDIAEGYSVSREKKESFPLTVTSAQKNPTAFYLCASSIPRTGGGELFFGEGSRLTVL.